This is a list of T cell receptor beta chains from one sample in a study of technical replicates of blood from a few donors. Sequencing used immunoSEQ multiplex PCR; TCRdb keeps in-frame clones, though not all of them. The sample contains under 85,000 clones, 95% to 97% of which appear only once. The sequencing sample was made of T cells isolated from PBMCs. The receptors shown here come from a human donor in good health. CDR3s include the opening cysteine and the closing phenylalanine or tryptophan. A D gene is named only where the DNA matches it firmly. Only part of the rows carry a size: once, few, many, or a class if the clone is expanded.

CDR3,DNA,J,size,V,D
CATSNSREVFEQYF,TGTGCCACCAGCAACTCGCGGGAGGTATTCGAGCAGTACTTC,TRBJ2-7,.,TRBV15,TRBD2
CASSLTVPNYGYTF,TGTGCCAGCAGCTTAACAGTTCCTAACTATGGCTACACCTTC,TRBJ1-2,.,TRBV13,.
CASSPSGTHSNYGYTF,TGTGCCAGCAGTCCCTCCGGGACACATTCTAACTATGGCTACACCTTC,TRBJ1-2,once,TRBV6-4,.
CASSSRSPASYTF,TGTGCCAGCAGCTCGCGGAGCCCAGCAAGCTACACCTTC,TRBJ1-2,.,TRBV5-6,.
CASSIWAGVKYEQYF,TGTGCCAGTAGTATTTGGGCGGGTGTGAAGTACGAGCAGTACTTC,TRBJ2-7,.,TRBV19,.
CASSLWTGTEAFF,TGCGCCAGCAGCTTGTGGACAGGCACTGAAGCTTTCTTT,TRBJ1-1,.,TRBV5-1,TRBD1
CSVETTNTGELFF,TGCAGCGTTGAGACTACCAACACCGGGGAGCTGTTTTTT,TRBJ2-2,.,TRBV29-1,.
CASSLVRSLYSNNYGYTF,TGTGCCAGCAGCTTAGTGCGGTCTCTGTATTCCAATAACTATGGCTACACCTTC,TRBJ1-2,.,TRBV7-8,.
CASSGASQNTEAFF,TGTGCCAGCAGTGGAGCTTCACAGAACACTGAAGCTTTCTTT,TRBJ1-1,.,TRBV27,.
CASTRQGLQYF,TGTGCCAGCACCAGACAGGGGTTGCAGTATTTT,TRBJ2-3,.,TRBV6-6,TRBD1
CASSRLAGADTQYF,TGTGCCAGCAGTAGACTAGCGGGAGCAGATACGCAGTATTTT,TRBJ2-3,.,TRBV2,TRBD2
CASSPGGTEAFF,TGTGCCAGCAGCCCAGGGGGAACTGAAGCTTTCTTT,TRBJ1-1,.,TRBV27,TRBD1
CASSPQGTDTQYF,TGTGCCAGCAGCCCGCAGGGAACAGATACGCAGTATTTT,TRBJ2-3,.,TRBV7-2,.
CAISAGRQGRAVETQYF,TGTGCCATCAGTGCAGGGAGACAGGGGCGCGCCGTAGAGACCCAGTACTTC,TRBJ2-5,.,TRBV10-3,TRBD1
CASSLWGSQLYTF,TGTGCCAGCAGTTTATGGGGCTCGCAGCTCTACACCTTC,TRBJ1-2,.,TRBV28,.
CASSVYGGHTGELFF,TGTGCCAGCAGCGTATATGGAGGGCACACCGGGGAGCTGTTTTTT,TRBJ2-2,.,TRBV9,.
CATWTGTGNTIYF,TGTGCCACCTGGACAGGGACTGGAAACACCATATATTTT,TRBJ1-3,once,TRBV10-3,TRBD1
CASSRPGQGAYEQYF,TGTGCCAGCAGCCGGCCGGGACAGGGCGCCTACGAGCAGTACTTC,TRBJ2-7,.,TRBV27,TRBD1
CATSMSISGNTIYF,TGTGCCACCAGCATGTCTATCTCTGGAAACACCATATATTTT,TRBJ1-3,once,TRBV15,.
CASSLGLGEPQHF,TGTGCCAGCAGCTTAGGGTTAGGGGAGCCCCAGCATTTT,TRBJ1-5,.,TRBV7-9,.
CASGTGNYNEQFF,TGTGCCAGCGGTACAGGGAACTACAATGAGCAGTTCTTC,TRBJ2-1,.,TRBV7-9,.
CASRLLTEAFF,TGTGCCAGCAGGTTATTGACTGAAGCTTTCTTT,TRBJ1-1,.,TRBV6-5,.
CASSFYRGYGYTF,TGTGCCAGCAGTTTCTACAGAGGGTATGGCTACACCTTC,TRBJ1-2,.,TRBV6-5,.
CASIPGQGTGELFF,TGTGCCAGTATTCCGGGACAGGGGACCGGGGAGCTGTTTTTT,TRBJ2-2,.,TRBV19,TRBD1
CASSSRARDRGNEQYF,TGCGCCAGCAGCTCGCGAGCCCGGGACAGGGGCAACGAGCAGTACTTC,TRBJ2-7,.,TRBV5-1,TRBD1
CASSYYLNTEAFF,TGTGCCAGCAGTTACTATCTGAACACTGAAGCTTTCTTT,TRBJ1-1,once,TRBV11-2,.
CASSTTGTDYSNQPQHF,TGTGCCAGTAGTACAACCGGAACAGATTATAGCAATCAGCCCCAGCATTTT,TRBJ1-5,.,TRBV19,.
CASSSRTSGRRGEQYF,TGTGCCAGCAGCTCCCGGACTAGCGGGAGGAGGGGGGAGCAGTACTTC,TRBJ2-7,.,TRBV7-3,TRBD2
CASSHSRDSSGNTIYF,TGTGCCAGCTCACACAGTAGGGACAGCTCTGGAAACACCATATATTTT,TRBJ1-3,.,TRBV18,TRBD1
CARPDSYRNTIYF,TGTGCCAGGCCGGACTCTTATAGAAACACCATATATTTT,TRBJ1-3,.,TRBV6-1,.
CASSVDQQRGEAFF,TGTGCCAGCAGCGTAGATCAACAAAGAGGTGAAGCTTTCTTT,TRBJ1-1,.,TRBV9,.
CASSIVSFSYEQYF,TGTGCCAGTAGTATAGTGTCCTTCTCCTACGAGCAGTACTTC,TRBJ2-7,.,TRBV19,.
CASSPNRYQDTQYF,TGTGCCAGCAGCCCTAATCGATATCAAGATACGCAGTATTTT,TRBJ2-3,.,TRBV7-2,.